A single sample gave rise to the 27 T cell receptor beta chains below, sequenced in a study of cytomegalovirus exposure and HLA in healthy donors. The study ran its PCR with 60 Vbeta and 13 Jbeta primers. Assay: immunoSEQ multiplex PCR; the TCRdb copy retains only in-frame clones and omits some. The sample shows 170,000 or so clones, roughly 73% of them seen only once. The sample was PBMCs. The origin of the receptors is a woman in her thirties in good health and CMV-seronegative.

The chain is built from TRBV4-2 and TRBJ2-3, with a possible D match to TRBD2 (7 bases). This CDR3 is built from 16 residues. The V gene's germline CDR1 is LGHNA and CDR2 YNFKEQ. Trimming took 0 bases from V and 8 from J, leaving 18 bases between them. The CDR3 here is CASSQEPGGLPATQYF. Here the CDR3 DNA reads TGTGCCAGCAGCCAAGAACCGGGGGGCCTTCCGGCTACGCAGTATTTT.

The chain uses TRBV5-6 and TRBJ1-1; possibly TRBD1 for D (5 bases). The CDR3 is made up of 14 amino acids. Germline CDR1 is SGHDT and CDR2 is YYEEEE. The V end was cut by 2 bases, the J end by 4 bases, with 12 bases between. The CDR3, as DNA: TGTGCCAGCAGCTTACTCGGGGGGAGCACTGAAGCTTTCTTT. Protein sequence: CASSLLGGSTEAFF. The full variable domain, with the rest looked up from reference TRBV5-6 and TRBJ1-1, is DAGVTQSPTHLIKTRGQQVTLRCSPKSGHDTVSWYQQALGQGPQFIFQYYEEEERQRGNFPDRFSGHQFPNYSSELNVNALLLGDSALYLCASSLLGGSTEAFFGQGTRLTVV.

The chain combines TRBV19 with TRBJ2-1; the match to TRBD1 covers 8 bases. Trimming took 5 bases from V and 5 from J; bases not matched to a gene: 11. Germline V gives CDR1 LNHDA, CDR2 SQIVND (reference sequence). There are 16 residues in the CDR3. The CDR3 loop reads CASSPQEGQVNNEQFF. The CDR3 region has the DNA TGTGCCAGTAGTCCGCAAGAGGGACAGGTAAACAATGAGCAGTTCTTC.

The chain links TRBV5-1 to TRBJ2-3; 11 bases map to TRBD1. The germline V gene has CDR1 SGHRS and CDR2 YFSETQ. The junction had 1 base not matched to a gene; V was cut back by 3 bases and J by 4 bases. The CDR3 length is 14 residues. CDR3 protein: CASSWDRGADTQYF. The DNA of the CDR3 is TGCGCCAGCAGCTGGGACAGGGGGGCAGATACGCAGTATTTT.

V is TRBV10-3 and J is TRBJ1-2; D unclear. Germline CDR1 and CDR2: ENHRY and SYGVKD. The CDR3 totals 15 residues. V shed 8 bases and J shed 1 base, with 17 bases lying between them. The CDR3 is CAIAEARELNYGYTF. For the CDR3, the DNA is TGTGCCATCGCTGAAGCGAGGGAGCTTAACTATGGCTACACCTTC.

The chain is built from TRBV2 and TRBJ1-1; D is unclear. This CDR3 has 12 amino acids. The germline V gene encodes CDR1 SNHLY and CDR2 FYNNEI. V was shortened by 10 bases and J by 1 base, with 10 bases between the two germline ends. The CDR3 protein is CAILTKNTEAFF. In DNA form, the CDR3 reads TGTGCCATCCTGACAAAGAACACTGAAGCTTTCTTT.

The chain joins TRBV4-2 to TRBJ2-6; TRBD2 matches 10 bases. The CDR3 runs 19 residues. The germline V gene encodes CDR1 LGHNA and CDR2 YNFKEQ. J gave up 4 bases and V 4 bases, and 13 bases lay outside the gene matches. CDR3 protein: CASSLRSPAGGQGANVLTF. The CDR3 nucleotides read TGTGCCAGCAGCCTCCGGAGCCCAGCGGGGGGGCAAGGGGCCAACGTCCTGACTTTC.

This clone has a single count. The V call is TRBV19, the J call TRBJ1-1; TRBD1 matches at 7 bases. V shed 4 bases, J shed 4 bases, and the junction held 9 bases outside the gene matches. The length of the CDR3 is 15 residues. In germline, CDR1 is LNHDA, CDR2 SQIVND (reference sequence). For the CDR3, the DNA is TGTGCCAGTAGTACCCATACAGGGGCTGGCACTGAAGCTTTCTTT. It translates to CASSTHTGAGTEAFF.

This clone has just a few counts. CDR3 nucleotide sequence: TGTGCCAGCAGCTTACAGGGGACCTACACTGAAGCTTTCTTT. It encodes CASSLQGTYTEAFF. V gene TRBV5-6 combines with J gene TRBJ1-1; 7 bases fit TRBD1. The CDR3 runs 14 residues. Unmatched junction bases numbered 4, after V lost 2 bases and J lost 3 bases. CDR1 is SGHDT and CDR2 is YYEEEE in the germline V gene.

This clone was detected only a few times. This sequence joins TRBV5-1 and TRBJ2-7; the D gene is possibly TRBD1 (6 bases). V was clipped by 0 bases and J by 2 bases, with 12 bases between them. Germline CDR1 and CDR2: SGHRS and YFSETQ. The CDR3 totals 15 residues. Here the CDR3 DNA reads TGCGCCAGCAGCTTGGTCGGGACATCCACCTACGAGCAGTACTTC. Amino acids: CASSLVGTSTYEQYF. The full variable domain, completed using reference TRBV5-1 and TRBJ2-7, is KAGVTQTPRYLIKTRGQQVTLSCSPISGHRSVSWYQQTPGQGLQFLFEYFSETQRNKGNFPGRFSGRQFSNSRSEMNVSTLELGDSALYLCASSLVGTSTYEQYFGPGTRLTVT.

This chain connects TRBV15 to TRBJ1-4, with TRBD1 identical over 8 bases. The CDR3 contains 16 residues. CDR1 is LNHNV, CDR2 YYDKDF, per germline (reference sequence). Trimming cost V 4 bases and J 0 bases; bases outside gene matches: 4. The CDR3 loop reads CATSIRQGSTNEKLFF. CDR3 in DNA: TGTGCCACCAGCATTAGACAGGGGTCAACTAATGAAAAACTGTTTTTT.

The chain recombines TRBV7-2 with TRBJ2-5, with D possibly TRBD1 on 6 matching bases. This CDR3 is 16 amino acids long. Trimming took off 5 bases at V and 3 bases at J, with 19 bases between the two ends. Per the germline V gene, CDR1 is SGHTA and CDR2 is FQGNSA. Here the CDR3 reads CASSPSPPGHKETQYF. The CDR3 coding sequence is TGTGCCAGCAGCCCCTCCCCGCCGGGACATAAAGAGACCCAGTACTTC.

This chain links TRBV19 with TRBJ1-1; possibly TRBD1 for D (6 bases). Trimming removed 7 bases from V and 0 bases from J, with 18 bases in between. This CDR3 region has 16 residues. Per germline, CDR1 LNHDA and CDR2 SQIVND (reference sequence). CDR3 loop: CASTPLLGQMNTEAFF. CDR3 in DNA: TGTGCCAGTACCCCCCTTTTAGGACAGATGAACACTGAAGCTTTCTTT.

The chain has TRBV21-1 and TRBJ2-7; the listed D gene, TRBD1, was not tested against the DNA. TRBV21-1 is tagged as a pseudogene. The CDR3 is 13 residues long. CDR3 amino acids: CAKNRSRTYEQYF. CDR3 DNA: TGTGCCAAAAACAGGTCCAGGACATACGAGCAGTACTTC.

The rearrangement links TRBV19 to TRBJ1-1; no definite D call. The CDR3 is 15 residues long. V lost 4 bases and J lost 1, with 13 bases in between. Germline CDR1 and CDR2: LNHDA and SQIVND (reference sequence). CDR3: CASSSGSAGNTEAFF. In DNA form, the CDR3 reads TGTGCCAGTAGTAGTGGGAGCGCAGGGAACACTGAAGCTTTCTTT.

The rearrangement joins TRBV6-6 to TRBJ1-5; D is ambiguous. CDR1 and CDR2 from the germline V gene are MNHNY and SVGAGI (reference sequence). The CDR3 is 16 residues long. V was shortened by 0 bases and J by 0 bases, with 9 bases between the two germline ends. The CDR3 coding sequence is TGTGCCAGCAGTTACTCGAGGCAGTATAGCAATCAGCCCCAGCATTTT. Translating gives CASSYSRQYSNQPQHF.

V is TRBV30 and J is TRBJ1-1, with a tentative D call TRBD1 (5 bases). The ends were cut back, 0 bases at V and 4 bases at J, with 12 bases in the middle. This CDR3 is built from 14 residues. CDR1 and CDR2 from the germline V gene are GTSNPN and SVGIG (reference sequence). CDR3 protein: CAWSVRRGTTEAFF. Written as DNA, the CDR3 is TGTGCCTGGAGTGTCCGACGGGGGACCACTGAAGCTTTCTTT.

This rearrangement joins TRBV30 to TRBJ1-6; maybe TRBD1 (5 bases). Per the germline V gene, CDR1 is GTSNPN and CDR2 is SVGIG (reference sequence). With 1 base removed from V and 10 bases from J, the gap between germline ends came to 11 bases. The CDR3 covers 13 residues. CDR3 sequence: CAWSETGPSPLHF. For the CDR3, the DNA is TGTGCCTGGAGTGAAACAGGACCATCACCCCTCCACTTT.

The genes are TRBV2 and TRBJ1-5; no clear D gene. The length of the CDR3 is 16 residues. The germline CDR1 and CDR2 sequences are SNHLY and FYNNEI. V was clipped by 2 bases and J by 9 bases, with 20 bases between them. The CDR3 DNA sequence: TGTGCCAGCAGTGAACCCCTAAAAGTAAGAGCGCTGCCCCAGCATTTT. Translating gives CASSEPLKVRALPQHF.

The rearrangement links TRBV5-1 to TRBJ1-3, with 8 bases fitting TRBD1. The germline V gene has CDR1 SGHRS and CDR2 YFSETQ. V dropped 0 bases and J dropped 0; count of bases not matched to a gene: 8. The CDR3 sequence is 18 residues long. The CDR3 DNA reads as TGCGCCAGCAGCTTGGACAGACAGGGGTCCAGCTCTGGAAACACCATATATTTT. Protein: CASSLDRQGSSSGNTIYF.

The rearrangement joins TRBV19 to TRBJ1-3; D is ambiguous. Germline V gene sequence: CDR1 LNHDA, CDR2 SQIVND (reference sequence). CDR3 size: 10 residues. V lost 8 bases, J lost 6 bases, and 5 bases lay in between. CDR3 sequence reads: CASSSNTIYF. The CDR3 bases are TGTGCCAGTTCCTCAAACACCATATATTTT.

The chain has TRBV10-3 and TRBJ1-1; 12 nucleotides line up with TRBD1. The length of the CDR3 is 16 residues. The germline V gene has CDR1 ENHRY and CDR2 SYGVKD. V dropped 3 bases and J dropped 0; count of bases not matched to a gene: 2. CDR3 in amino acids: CAISDGTGGMNTEAFF. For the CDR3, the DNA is TGTGCCATCAGTGACGGGACAGGGGGCATGAACACTGAAGCTTTCTTT.

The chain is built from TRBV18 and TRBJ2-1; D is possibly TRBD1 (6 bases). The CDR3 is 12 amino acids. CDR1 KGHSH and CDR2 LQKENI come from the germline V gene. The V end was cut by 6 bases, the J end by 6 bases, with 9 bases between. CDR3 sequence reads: CASSQGFNEQFF. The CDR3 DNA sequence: TGTGCCAGCTCCCAGGGGTTCAATGAGCAGTTCTTC.

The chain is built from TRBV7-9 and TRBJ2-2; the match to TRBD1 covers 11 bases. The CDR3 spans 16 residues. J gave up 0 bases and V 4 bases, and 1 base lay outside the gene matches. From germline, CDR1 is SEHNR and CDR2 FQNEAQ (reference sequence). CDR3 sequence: CASSWTGGANTGELFF. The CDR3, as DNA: TGTGCCAGCAGCTGGACAGGGGGCGCGAACACCGGGGAGCTGTTTTTT.

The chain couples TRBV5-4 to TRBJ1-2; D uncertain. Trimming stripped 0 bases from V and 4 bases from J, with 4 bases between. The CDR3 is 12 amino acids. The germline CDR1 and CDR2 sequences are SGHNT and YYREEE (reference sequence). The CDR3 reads CASSLDTYGYTF. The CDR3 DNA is TGTGCCAGCAGCTTGGACACCTATGGCTACACCTTC.

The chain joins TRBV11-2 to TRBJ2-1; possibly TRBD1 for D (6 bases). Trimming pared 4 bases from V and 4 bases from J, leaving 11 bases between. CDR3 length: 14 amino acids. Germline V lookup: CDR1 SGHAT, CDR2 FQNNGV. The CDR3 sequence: CASSSWTEYNEQFF. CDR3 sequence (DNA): TGTGCCAGCAGCTCCTGGACAGAGTACAATGAGCAGTTCTTC.

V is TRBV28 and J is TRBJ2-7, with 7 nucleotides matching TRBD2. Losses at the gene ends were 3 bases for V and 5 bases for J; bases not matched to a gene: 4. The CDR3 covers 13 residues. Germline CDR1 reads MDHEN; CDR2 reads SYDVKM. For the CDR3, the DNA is TGTGCCAGCAGTTTGGGCGGGGGAAACGAGCAGTACTTC. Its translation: CASSLGGGNEQYF. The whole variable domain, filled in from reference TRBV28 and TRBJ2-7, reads DVKVTQSSRYLVKRTGEKVFLECVQDMDHENMFWYRQDPGLGLRLIYFSYDVKMKEKGDIPEGYSVSREKKERFSLILESASTNQTSMYLCASSLGGGNEQYFGPGTRLTVT.